Listed below are T cell receptor beta chains from one sample, sequenced in a study of PD-1 blockade in classical Hodgkin lymphoma. Sequenced by immunoSEQ multiplex PCR; TCRdb stores in-frame clones only, minus some. The sample has roughly 10,000 clones, 60% to 80% seen once. The input for sequencing was peripheral blood mononuclear cells (PBMCs), taken before the second cycle of nivolumab. These receptors originate from a human donor with classical Hodgkin lymphoma. The CDR3 runs from the conserved cysteine through the conserved F or W. The D gene is left open where the match is weak. A row's size may be missing; if present it is once, few, many or a size class.

>.|.|TRBV7-9|TRBJ2-5
TGTGCCAGCAGCTTAGACAGGCCAGAGACCCAGTACTTC
CASSLDRPETQYF
>.|medium-sized|TRBV7-2|TRBJ2-7
TGTGCCAGCAGCCCCGGGCGTCCCTACGAGCAGTACTTC
CASSPGRPYEQYF
>.|.|TRBV7-2|TRBJ2-3
TGTGCCAGCAGTGTAGGTATGGTAGCCGGCACAGATACGCAGTATTTT
CASSVGMVAGTDTQYF
>.|.|TRBV5-6|TRBJ1-2
TGTGCCAGCAGCTTGATGGCAGGATCCTATGGCTACACCTTC
CASSLMAGSYGYTF
>TRBD1|.|TRBV7-9|TRBJ2-2
TGTGCCAGCAGCGTAACAGGGGACACCGGGGAGCTGTTTTTT
CASSVTGDTGELFF
>TRBD2|few|TRBV2|TRBJ2-1
TGTGCCAGCAGTGAAGCCTTGCTAGCGGGAGTTGACAATGAGCAGTTCTTC
CASSEALLAGVDNEQFF
>.|.|TRBV13|TRBJ1-2
TGTGCCAGCAGCCGCGGGACTAGTGGCTACACCTTC
CASSRGTSGYTF
>.|.|TRBV6-5|TRBJ2-7
TGTGCCAGCAGTTACTCGCGGCAGATCTACGAGCAGTACTTC
CASSYSRQIYEQYF
>.|once|TRBV29-1|TRBJ1-5
TGCAGCGCCCGGGGAGGGAGCAATCAGCCCCAGCATTTT
CSARGGSNQPQHF
>TRBD1|.|TRBV9|TRBJ1-2
TGTGCCAGCAGCGCAACGAGAACAGGGGGGGCCTTCTACACCTTC
CASSATRTGGAFYTF
>.|.|TRBV13|TRBJ1-3
TGTGCCAGCAGCTTGGACAGTAGCTCTGGAAACACCATATATTTT
CASSLDSSSGNTIYF
>.|.|TRBV10-3|TRBJ1-1
TGTGCCACTAGAGTGACTGGACAGACGAACACTGAAGCTTTCTTT
CATRVTGQTNTEAFF
>TRBD2|.|TRBV27|TRBJ2-1
TGTGCCAGCAGTGTCCTAGCGGGAGGGAGGTACAATGAGCAGTTCTTC
CASSVLAGGRYNEQFF
>.|once|TRBV5-1|TRBJ2-7
TGCGCCAGCAGCTTGTACCCCATCGGGGGAAGCTCCTACGAGCAGTACTTC
CASSLYPIGGSSYEQYF
>.|.|TRBV5-4|TRBJ2-1
TGTGCCAGCAGCTTTCCCCGGCTGAGCTCCTACAATGAGCAGTTCTTC
CASSFPRLSSYNEQFF
>.|.|TRBV9|TRBJ2-7
TGTGCCAGCAGCCTCCGGGACATCGCCTACGAGCAGTACTTC
CASSLRDIAYEQYF
>.|.|TRBV29-1|TRBJ1-1
TGCAGCGTTGAAGAAACAGGGCTGGCAGCTTTCTTT
CSVEETGLAAFF
>TRBD2|.|TRBV5-1|TRBJ2-7
TGCGCCAGCAGCTCGGGATCGACGAGCGGGAGGGAAAGGTACGAGCAGTACTTC
CASSSGSTSGRERYEQYF
>.|.|TRBV29-1|TRBJ2-7
TGCAGCGTTAGGACTGCCTTCGAGCAGTACTTC
CSVRTAFEQYF
>.|.|TRBV28|TRBJ2-1
TGTGCCAGCAGTTTATCGAGGGCGGTTAAGAATGAGCAGTTCTTC
CASSLSRAVKNEQFF
>TRBD1|.|TRBV7-7|TRBJ1-3
TGTGCTAGCAGCAGAGACAGGGGACCTGGAAACACCATATATTTT
CASSRDRGPGNTIYF
>.|.|TRBV19|TRBJ1-1
TGTGCCAGTAGTATAGGATACCAGGGACAGAACACTGAAGCTTTCTTT
CASSIGYQGQNTEAFF
>TRBD2|.|TRBV6-1|TRBJ2-7
TGTGCCAGTTCAAGACCTAGCGGTTGGTACGAGCAGTACTTC
CASSRPSGWYEQYF
>.|.|TRBV5-4|TRBJ2-7
TGTGCCAGCAGCTCACGCAAGCAGGCGGGACCCTCCTACGAGCAGTACTTC
CASSSRKQAGPSYEQYF
>TRBD1|once|TRBV5-6|TRBJ1-2
TGTGCCAGCAGCTTGGGGACAGGGGGAGTCTATGGCTACACCTTC
CASSLGTGGVYGYTF
>.|.|TRBV5-8|TRBJ2-5
TGTGCCAGCAGCTTGGAACAGCAAGAGACCCAGTACTTC
CASSLEQQETQYF
>.|.|TRBV7-2|TRBJ1-1
TGTGCCAGCAGCCGACAGGTGGGCACTGAAGCTTTCTTT
CASSRQVGTEAFF
>TRBD1|.|TRBV5-1|TRBJ1-2
TGCGCCAGCAGCTGGGACAGGATCTACGGCTACACCTTC
CASSWDRIYGYTF
>.|.|TRBV29-1|TRBJ2-4
TGCAGCGTTTTACAGGGATGGGAAAACATTCAGTACTTC
CSVLQGWENIQYF
>TRBD2|.|TRBV2|TRBJ2-1
TGTGCCAGCAGTGAACTCGGGGGACTAGCGGGAGGGAATGGTGAGCAGTTCTTC
CASSELGGLAGGNGEQFF
>.|few|TRBV14|TRBJ1-1
TGTGCCAGCAGCCAAGGCGGGAGAATGAACACTGAAGCTTTCTTT
CASSQGGRMNTEAFF
>.|.|TRBV19|TRBJ2-2
TGTGCCAGTAGATTTGGAGATATCAACACCGGGGAGCTGTTTTTT
CASRFGDINTGELFF
>.|few|TRBV6-6|TRBJ1-1
TGTGCCAGCAGTTGGCAGGGACGGAACACTGAAGCTTTCTTT
CASSWQGRNTEAFF
>.|few|TRBV29-1|TRBJ2-4
TGCAGCGTTGAGGGGGCGGCCAAAAACATTCAGTACTTC
CSVEGAAKNIQYF
>.|.|TRBV5-5|TRBJ2-7
TGTGCCAGCAGCTTAGGAGGAGGTTGGTACGAGCAGTACTTC
CASSLGGGWYEQYF
>.|once|TRBV11-2|TRBJ2-7
TGTGCCAGCAGCTGGGGTCTGTTTGAGCAGTACTTC
CASSWGLFEQYF
>TRBD1|.|TRBV9|TRBJ2-1
TGTGCCAGCAGCGGACAGGGGAGCTCCTACAATGAGCAGTTCTTC
CASSGQGSSYNEQFF
>.|.|TRBV7-3|TRBJ1-1
TGTGCCAGCAGCTTAATGCCTAACACTGAAGCTTTCTTT
CASSLMPNTEAFF
>TRBD1|medium-sized|TRBV19|TRBJ1-3
TGTGCCAGTAGTATCCCTTTGAGGGACAGGACATCTGGAAACACCATATATTTT
CASSIPLRDRTSGNTIYF
>.|.|TRBV5-1|TRBJ2-7
TGCGCCAGCAGCTCGGCCTACGAGCAGTACTTC
CASSSAYEQYF
>.|.|TRBV5-4|TRBJ1-2
TGTGCCAGCAGCTCGGTAGGGAGCTACACCTTC
CASSSVGSYTF
>.|.|TRBV28|TRBJ1-4
TGTGCCAGCAGTGCGGGACGGAATGAAAAACTGTTTTTT
CASSAGRNEKLFF
>.|.|TRBV5-4|TRBJ2-6
TGTGCCAGCAGCTCCCCGGAGGACTCTGGGGCCAACGTCCTGACTTTC
CASSSPEDSGANVLTF
>TRBD1|.|TRBV19|TRBJ1-5
TGTGCCAGTACCCCCTATTTTGACAGGGCAGATAGCAATCAGCCCCAGCATTTT
CASTPYFDRADSNQPQHF
>TRBD2|.|TRBV5-4|TRBJ2-1
TGTGCCAGCAGCTTGGCTAGCGGGACAGTTGATGAGCAGTTCTTC
CASSLASGTVDEQFF
>.|.|TRBV4-2|TRBJ2-5
TGTGCCAGCAGAGGAGCAGGGACGGAGGAGACCCAGTACTTC
CASRGAGTEETQYF
>.|.|TRBV7-2|TRBJ2-1
TGTGCCAGCAGCTTAGTGCGTCTAGTCGTCTACAATGAGCAGTTCTTC
CASSLVRLVVYNEQFF
>.|.|TRBV27|TRBJ2-7
TGTGCCAGCAGTTTTGGCTCTTCATCCTACGAGCAGTACTTC
CASSFGSSSYEQYF
>TRBD2|.|TRBV10-2|TRBJ2-3
TGCGCCAGCAGTGAGTTGGGGGGAGGGGCAGATACGCAGTATTTT
CASSELGGGADTQYF
>TRBD1|.|TRBV27|TRBJ2-5
TGTGCCAGCAGGGACATGACAGGGCGAGAGACCCAGTACTTC
CASRDMTGRETQYF
>TRBD1|.|TRBV29-1|TRBJ1-1
TGCAGCGTTGAAAGCGACAGGGAGCGAGAAGCTTTCTTT
CSVESDREREAFF
>TRBD2|.|TRBV10-3|TRBJ2-1
TGTGCCATCAGTGACTCGACTAGCGGAAATGAGCAGTTCTTC
CAISDSTSGNEQFF
>.|.|TRBV5-4|TRBJ2-5
TGTGCCAGCAGCTTGGAGGTAGAGACCCAGTACTTC
CASSLEVETQYF